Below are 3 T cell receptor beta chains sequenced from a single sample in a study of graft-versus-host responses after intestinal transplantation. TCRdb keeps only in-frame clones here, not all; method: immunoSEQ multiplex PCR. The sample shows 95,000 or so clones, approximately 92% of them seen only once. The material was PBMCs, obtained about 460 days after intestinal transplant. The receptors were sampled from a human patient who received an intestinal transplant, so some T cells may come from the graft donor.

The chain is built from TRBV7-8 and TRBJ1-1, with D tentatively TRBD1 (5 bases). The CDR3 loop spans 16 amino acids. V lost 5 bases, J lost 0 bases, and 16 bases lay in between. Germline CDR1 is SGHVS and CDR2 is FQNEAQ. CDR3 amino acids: CASSAREAGLNTEAFF. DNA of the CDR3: TGTGCCAGCAGCGCCCGAGAGGCAGGGCTGAACACTGAAGCTTTCTTT.

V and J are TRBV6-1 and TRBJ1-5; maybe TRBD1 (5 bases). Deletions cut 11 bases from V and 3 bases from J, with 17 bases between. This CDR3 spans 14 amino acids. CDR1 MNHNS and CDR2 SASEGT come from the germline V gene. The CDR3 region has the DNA TGTGCCGCGGGGGGGGAAGGGTACAATCAGCCCCAGCATTTT. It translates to CAAGGEGYNQPQHF.

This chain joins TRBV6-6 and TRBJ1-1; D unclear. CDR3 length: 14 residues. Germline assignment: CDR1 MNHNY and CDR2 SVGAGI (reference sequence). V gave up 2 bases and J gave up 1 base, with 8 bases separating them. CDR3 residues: CASSYQGRNTEAFF. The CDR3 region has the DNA TGTGCCAGCAGTTACCAAGGCCGGAACACTGAAGCTTTCTTT.